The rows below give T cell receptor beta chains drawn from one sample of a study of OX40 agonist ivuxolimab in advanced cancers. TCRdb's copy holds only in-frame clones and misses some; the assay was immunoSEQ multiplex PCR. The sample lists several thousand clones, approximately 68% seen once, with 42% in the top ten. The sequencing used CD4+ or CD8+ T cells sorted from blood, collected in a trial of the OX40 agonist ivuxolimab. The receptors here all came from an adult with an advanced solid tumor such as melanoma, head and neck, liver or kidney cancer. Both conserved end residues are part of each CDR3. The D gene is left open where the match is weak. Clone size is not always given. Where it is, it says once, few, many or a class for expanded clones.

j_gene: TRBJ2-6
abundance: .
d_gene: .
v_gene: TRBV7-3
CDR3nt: TGTGCCAGCAGCCCCGACCCCTTGGGGGCCAACGTCCTGACTTTC
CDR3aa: CASSPDPLGANVLTF

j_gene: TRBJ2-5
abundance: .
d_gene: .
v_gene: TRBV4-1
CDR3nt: TGCGCCAGCAGCCAAGAGCCTAGAGGAGGGACCCAGTACTTC
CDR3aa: CASSQEPRGGTQYF

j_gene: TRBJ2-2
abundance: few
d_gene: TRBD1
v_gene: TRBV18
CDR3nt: TGTGCCAGCTCACCTCCAGGGGGCCCCGGGGAGCTGTTTTTT
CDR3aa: CASSPPGGPGELFF

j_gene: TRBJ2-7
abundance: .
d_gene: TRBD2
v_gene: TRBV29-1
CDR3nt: TGCAGCGTTGGTATTAGCGGGTCCTACGAGCAGTACTTC
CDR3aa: CSVGISGSYEQYF

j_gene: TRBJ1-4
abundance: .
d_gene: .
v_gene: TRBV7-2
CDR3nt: TGTGCCAGCAGCTCAGGGACGACTAATGAAAAACTGTTTTTT
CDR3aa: CASSSGTTNEKLFF

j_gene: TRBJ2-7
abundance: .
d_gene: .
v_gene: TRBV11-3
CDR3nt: TGTGCCAGCAGCTCGGCGAGGTCTGGCGAGCAGTACTTC
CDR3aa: CASSSARSGEQYF

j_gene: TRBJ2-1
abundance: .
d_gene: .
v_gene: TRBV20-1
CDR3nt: TGCAGTTTACCCCCCTACAATGAGCAGTTCTTC
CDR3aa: CSLPPYNEQFF

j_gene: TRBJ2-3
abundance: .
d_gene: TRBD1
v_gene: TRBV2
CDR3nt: TGTGCCAGCAGGGTCGGGACAGCCACAGATACGCAGTATTTT
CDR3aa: CASRVGTATDTQYF

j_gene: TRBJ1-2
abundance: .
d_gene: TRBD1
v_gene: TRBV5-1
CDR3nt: TGCGCCAGCAGCTTGTTTTATCGGGACAGAGTAGACGGCTACACCTTC
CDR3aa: CASSLFYRDRVDGYTF

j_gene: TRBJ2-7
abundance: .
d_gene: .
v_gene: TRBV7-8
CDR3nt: TGTGCCAGCAGCTTACTAGTAAGCTCCTACGAGCAGTACTTC
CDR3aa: CASSLLVSSYEQYF

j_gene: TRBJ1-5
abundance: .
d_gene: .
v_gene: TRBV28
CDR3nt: TGTGCCAGCAGTTCGAACAGCAATCAGCCCCAGCATTTT
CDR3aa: CASSSNSNQPQHF

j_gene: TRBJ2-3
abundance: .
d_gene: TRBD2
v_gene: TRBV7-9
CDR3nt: TGTGCCAGCAGCTTAGGACTAGCGGGAGAGAAAGATACGCAGTATTTT
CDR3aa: CASSLGLAGEKDTQYF

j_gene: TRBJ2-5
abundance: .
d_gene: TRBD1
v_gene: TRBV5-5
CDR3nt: TGTGCCAGCAGCCTCGGACAGGTAGAAGAGACCCAGTACTTC
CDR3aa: CASSLGQVEETQYF

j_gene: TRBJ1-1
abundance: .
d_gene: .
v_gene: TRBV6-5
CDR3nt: TGTGCCAGCAGTGAGGTGTTAGGATTAACTGAAGCTTTCTTT
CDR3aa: CASSEVLGLTEAFF

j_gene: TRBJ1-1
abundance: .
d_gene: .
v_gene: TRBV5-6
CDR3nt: TGTGCCAGCAGCTGGAGGGACGCCAGAACGAACACTGAAGCTTTCTTT
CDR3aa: CASSWRDARTNTEAFF

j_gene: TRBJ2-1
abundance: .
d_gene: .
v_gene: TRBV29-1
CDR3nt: TGCAGCGTTGAAGGTAGTTTCGATGAGCAGTTCTTC
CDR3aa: CSVEGSFDEQFF

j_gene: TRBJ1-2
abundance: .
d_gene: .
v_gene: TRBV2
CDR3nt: TGTGCCAGCAGTGGTGGGAACTATGGCTACACCTTC
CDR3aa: CASSGGNYGYTF

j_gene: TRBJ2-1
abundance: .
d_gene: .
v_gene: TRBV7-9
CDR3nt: TGTGCCAGCAGCAAGGACAATGAGCAGTTCTTC
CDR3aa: CASSKDNEQFF

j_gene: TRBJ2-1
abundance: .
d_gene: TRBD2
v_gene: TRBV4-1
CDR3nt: TGCGCCAGCAGCCATCTTTCCAGCGGGAGTGACAATGAGCAGTTCTTC
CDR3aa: CASSHLSSGSDNEQFF

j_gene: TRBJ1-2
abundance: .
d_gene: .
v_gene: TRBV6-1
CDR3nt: TGTGCCAGCAGTGAAGCCCGGGACCGGGCTGGCTACACCTTC
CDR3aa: CASSEARDRAGYTF

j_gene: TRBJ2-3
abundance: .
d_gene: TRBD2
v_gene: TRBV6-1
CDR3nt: TGTGCCAGCAGTGAACGCCCCCCTAGACAGGAGCGGGGGCGTACGCAGTATTTT
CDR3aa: CASSERPPRQERGRTQYF

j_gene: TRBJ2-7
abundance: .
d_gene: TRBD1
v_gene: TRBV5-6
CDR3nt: TGTGCCAGCAGTGAAGCGGAGACAGGGGGCTACGAGCAGTACTTC
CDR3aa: CASSEAETGGYEQYF

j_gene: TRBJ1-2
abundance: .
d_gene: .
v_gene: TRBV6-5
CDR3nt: TGTGCCAGCAGTTACTTGACCGGCTATGGCTACACCTTC
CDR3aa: CASSYLTGYGYTF

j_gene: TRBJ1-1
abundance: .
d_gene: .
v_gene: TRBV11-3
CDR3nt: TGTGCCAGCAGTCGAGCCGGGGACACTGAAGCTTTCTTT
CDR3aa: CASSRAGDTEAFF

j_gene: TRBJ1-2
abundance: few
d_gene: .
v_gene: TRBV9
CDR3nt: TGTGCCAGCAGCGTAGAGGGGTTTGGCTACACCTTC
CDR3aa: CASSVEGFGYTF

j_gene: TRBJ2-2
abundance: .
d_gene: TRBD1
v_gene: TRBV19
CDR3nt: TGTGCCAGTAGTATTTCGGCAGGGGGCGTAGGCGGGGAGCTGTTTTTT
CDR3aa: CASSISAGGVGGELFF

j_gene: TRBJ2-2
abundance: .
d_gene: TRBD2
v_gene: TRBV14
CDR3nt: TGTGCCAGCACCAAGACCGGGGTAGCGGGAGTAAACACCGGGGAGCTGTTTTTT
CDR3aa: CASTKTGVAGVNTGELFF

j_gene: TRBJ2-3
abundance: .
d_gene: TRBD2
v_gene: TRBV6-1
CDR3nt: TGTGCCAGCAGAGGGACTAGCGGGACCGCAGATACGCAGTATTTT
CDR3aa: CASRGTSGTADTQYF

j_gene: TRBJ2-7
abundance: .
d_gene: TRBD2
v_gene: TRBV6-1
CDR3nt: TGTGCCAGCAGTGAATTCCTAGCGGGACACTACGAGCAGTACTTC
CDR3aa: CASSEFLAGHYEQYF

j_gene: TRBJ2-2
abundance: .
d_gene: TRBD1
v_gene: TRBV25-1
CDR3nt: TGTGCCAGCAGTGAATATGGGGACAGGGTTTCCGGGGAGCTGTTTTTT
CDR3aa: CASSEYGDRVSGELFF

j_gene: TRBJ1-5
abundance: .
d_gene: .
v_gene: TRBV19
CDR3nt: TGTGCCAGTAGTATACGGGAGTTGGATCAGCCCCAGCATTTT
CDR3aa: CASSIRELDQPQHF

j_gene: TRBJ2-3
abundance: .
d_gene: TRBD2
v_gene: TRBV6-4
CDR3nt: TGTGCCAGCAGCCCGACTAGCGGGGCCACAGATACGCAGTATTTT
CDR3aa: CASSPTSGATDTQYF

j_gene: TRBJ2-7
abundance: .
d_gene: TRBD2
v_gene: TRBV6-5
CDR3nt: TGTGCCAGCAGAACTAGCGGGAGTCTTGGCGAGCAGTACTTC
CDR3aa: CASRTSGSLGEQYF

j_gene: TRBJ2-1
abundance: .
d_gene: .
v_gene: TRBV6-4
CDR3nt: TGTGCCAGCAGTGAATCGGGAGAGAAGAATGAGCAGTTCTTC
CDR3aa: CASSESGEKNEQFF

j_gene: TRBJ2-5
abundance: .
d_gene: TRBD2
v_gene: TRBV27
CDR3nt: TGTGCCAGCAGTCCGGGACTAGCGGTGAAGGAGACCCAGTACTTC
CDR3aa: CASSPGLAVKETQYF

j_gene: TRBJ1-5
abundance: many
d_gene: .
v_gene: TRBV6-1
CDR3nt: TGTGCCAGCAGTGAATATGCAGGGGAGAATCAGCCCCAGCATTTT
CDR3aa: CASSEYAGENQPQHF

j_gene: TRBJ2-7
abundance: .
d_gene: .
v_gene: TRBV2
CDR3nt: TGTGCCAGCAGTGACCGAGGGGCAGCCTACGAGCAGTACTTC
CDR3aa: CASSDRGAAYEQYF

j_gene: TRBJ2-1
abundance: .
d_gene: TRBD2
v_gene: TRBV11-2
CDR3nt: TGTGCCAGCAGCTCGAGCGGGAATCGAAATGAGCAGTTCTTC
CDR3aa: CASSSSGNRNEQFF

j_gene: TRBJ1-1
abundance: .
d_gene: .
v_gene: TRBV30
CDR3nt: TGTGCCTGGAGGCGAGCGGGCCTCGGGACTGAAGCTTTCTTT
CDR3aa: CAWRRAGLGTEAFF

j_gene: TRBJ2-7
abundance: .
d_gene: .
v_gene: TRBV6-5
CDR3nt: TGTGCCAGCAGATCGGGGGCCGGCGAGCAGTACTTC
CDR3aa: CASRSGAGEQYF

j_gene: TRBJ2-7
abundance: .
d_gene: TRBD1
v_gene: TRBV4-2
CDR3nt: TGTGCCAGCAGCCAAGACCAGGGGGCGTCTTCCTACGAGCAGTACTTC
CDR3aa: CASSQDQGASSYEQYF

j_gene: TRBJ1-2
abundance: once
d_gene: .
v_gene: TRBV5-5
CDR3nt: TGTGCCAGCAGCTTGGATGGGGGGTCTCCATATGGCTACACCTTC
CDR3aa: CASSLDGGSPYGYTF

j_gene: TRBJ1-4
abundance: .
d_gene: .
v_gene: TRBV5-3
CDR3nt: TGTGCCAGAAGCTTATTCGGGGCCCGAGGGGATGAAAAACTGTTTTTT
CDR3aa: CARSLFGARGDEKLFF

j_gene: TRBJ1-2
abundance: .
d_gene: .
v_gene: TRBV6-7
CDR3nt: TGTGCCAGCAGCGTACATACAGGCACTGCCTATGGCTACACCTTC
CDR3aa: CASSVHTGTAYGYTF

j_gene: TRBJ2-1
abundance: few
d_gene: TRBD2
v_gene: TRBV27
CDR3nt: TGTGCCAGCCAGGGACTAGCGGGACGCAATGAGCAGTTCTTC
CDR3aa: CASQGLAGRNEQFF

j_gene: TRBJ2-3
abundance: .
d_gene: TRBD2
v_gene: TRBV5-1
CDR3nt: TGCGCCAGCAGCACCTTGACTAGCGGTAGCACAGATACGCAGTATTTT
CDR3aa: CASSTLTSGSTDTQYF